This T cell receptor beta chain was sequenced during a study of T cell repertoires in cytomegalovirus infection. Overall study: Well-studied HLA-B-restricted epitopes and recently identified HLA-C-restricted epitopes of CMV were both used in the study. Public TCR beta signature analysis indicated the presence of both CMV infection and matching HLA type.

MiXCR was run by TCRdb on the reads, yielding one entry per CDR3 protein. The sample records roughly 350,000 distinct CDR3 sequences, nearly 35% being singletons. The CDR3 consists of 19 residues. V lost 4 bases, J lost 1 base, and 20 bases lay in between. The germline gives CDR1 MGHRA, CDR2 YSYEKL. Findings and limits, study-wide: Frequencies of public TCR beta families were cumulated, and this identified carriers of CMV plus the relevant HLA. Dominant in the ex vivo response were TCR beta clonotypes restricted by HLA-C and specific for CMV.

As concerns this clonotype: The antigen remains unidentified.

The rearrangement uses TRBV4-1 and TRBJ2-6; D possibly corresponds to TRBD1 (5 bases). The starting material was cultured PBMCs, obtained from culture after CMV antigen stimulation. The receptor comes from a human donor in good health (CMV status not recorded). Some clones in this sample may be carry-over from other donors' samples. CDR3 sequence: CASSPQKGRSTSGANVLTF. CDR3 bases: TGCGCCAGCAGCCCCCAGAAGGGGCGCAGTACATCTGGGGCCAACGTCCTGACTTTC.